This T cell receptor beta chain was retrieved from a study of identical twins. Regarding the study as a whole: Insertions ran lower in abundant cord blood beta clonotypes, though not in memory repertoires. Beta out-of-frame sequences showed weaker excess twin sharing.

Turning to this clonotype: The antigen remains unidentified.

Trimming took 5 bases from V and 4 from J, leaving 14 bases between them. Germline V gives CDR1 SGHTA, CDR2 FQGNSA. The CDR3 runs to 14 residues. Template switching added a universal primer site, and cDNA bore unique molecular identifiers. TCRdb fed the 5' RACE reads into MiXCR, producing one record per CDR3 protein. The sample contains around 250,000 distinct CDR3 sequences, about 12% of which appear only once. This sample was also put to use in a study of yellow fever vaccine responses in identical twins.

The rearrangement links TRBV7-2 to TRBJ1-2; maybe TRBD1 (6 bases). This receptor was identified in a young woman in good health. Material: memory (CD45RO+) T cells sorted from blood. The CDR3 nucleotides read TGTGCCAGCAGCCCAGAACAGGGTCCCTATGGCTACACCTTC. Translated: CASSPEQGPYGYTF.